Below are 8 T cell receptor beta chains sequenced from a single sample in a study of T cell repertoires in cytomegalovirus infection. A single record per CDR3 protein comes from TCRdb applying MiXCR to the reads. The sample shows some 600,000 distinct CDR3 sequences, 20% to 25% of them seen only once. Sequences were obtained from CD8+ T cells from PBMCs. These receptors were obtained from a human donor in good health (CMV status not recorded). Some clones in this sample may be carry-over from other donors' samples.

This clonotype was seen repeatedly, ten times or more. The chain employs TRBV6-5 and TRBJ2-2, with D perhaps TRBD1 (6 bases). Germline V gives CDR1 MNHEY, CDR2 SVGAGI. V dropped 2 bases and J dropped 0 bases, with 7 bases sitting between them. This CDR3 spans 15 amino acids. The CDR3, as DNA: TGTGCCAGCAGTTACGGGACAACGAACACCGGGGAGCTGTTTTTT. Residues: CASSYGTTNTGELFF.

This clonotype was counted ten times or more. This chain links TRBV6-6 with TRBJ2-1; 8 bases align to TRBD1. The CDR3 is made up of 14 amino acids. Germline assignment: CDR1 MNHNY and CDR2 SVGAGI (reference sequence). The ends lost 2 bases at V and 8 bases at J; junction bases unmatched: 5. The CDR3 spells CASSYRAGGDEQFF. In DNA form, the CDR3 reads TGTGCCAGCAGTTACCGGGCAGGGGGCGATGAGCAGTTCTTC.

V gene TRBV20-1 combines with J gene TRBJ1-1; D is possibly TRBD1 (5 bases). V lost 0 bases and J 7 bases, leaving 9 bases between the germline ends. Germline CDR1 reads DFQATT; CDR2 reads SNEGSKA (reference sequence). CDR3 length: 12 amino acids. As DNA, the CDR3 is TGCAGTGCTAGAGATGGGGGGAGTGAAGCTTTCTTT. Amino acids: CSARDGGSEAFF.

The rearrangement links TRBV27 to TRBJ1-1; no firm D call. Germline V gene sequence: CDR1 MNHEY, CDR2 SMNVEV (reference sequence). V was shortened by 7 bases and J by 6 bases, with 15 bases between the two germline ends. There are 13 residues in the CDR3. The CDR3 sequence: CASTRSIGAEAFF. In nucleotides, the CDR3 is TGTGCCAGCACCCGGTCTATTGGGGCTGAAGCTTTCTTT.

In its sample, this clonotype was seen a few times. V is TRBV28 and J is TRBJ2-3; D is undetermined. CDR1 MDHEN and CDR2 SYDVKM come from the germline V gene. V lost 3 bases, J lost 5 bases, and 9 bases lay in between. There are 13 residues in the CDR3. DNA of the CDR3: TGTGCCAGCAGTTTCGGAGTGGGAGATACGCAGTATTTT. Translated: CASSFGVGDTQYF.

The rearrangement joins TRBV29-1 to TRBJ1-2; 7 bases align to TRBD1. V lost 6 bases, J lost 6 bases, and 7 bases stayed unmatched. The CDR3 has 12 amino acids. Germline lookup yields CDR1 SQVTM and CDR2 ANQGSEA. DNA of the CDR3: TGCAGCGTCACAGGGGACTTGGATGGCTACACCTTC. As protein: CSVTGDLDGYTF. The variable domain in full, completed from reference TRBV29-1 and TRBJ1-2, reads SAVISQKPSRDICQRGTSLTIQCQVDSQVTMMFWYRQQPGQSLTLIATANQGSEATYESGFVIDKFPISRPNLTFSTLTVSNMSPEDSSIYLCSVTGDLDGYTFGSGTRLTVV.

This clonotype was found a few times. The chain employs TRBV29-1 and TRBJ1-2; D is uncertain. The length of the CDR3 is 11 residues. The V gene's germline CDR1 is SQVTM and CDR2 ANQGSEA. V was shortened by 8 bases and J by 8 bases, with 15 bases between the two germline ends. CDR3 sequence: CSPRVIDGYTF. In DNA, the CDR3 is TGCAGCCCTAGGGTGATAGACGGCTACACCTTC.

This clonotype was seen at least ten times. The chain links TRBV28 to TRBJ1-3; D is unclear. Germline assignment: CDR1 MDHEN and CDR2 SYDVKM. CDR3 length: 14 residues. Trimming removed 4 bases at V and 0 bases at J, with 7 bases between. CDR3 sequence reads: CASSSRYSGNTIYF. The CDR3 nucleotides read TGTGCCAGCAGTTCGAGATACTCTGGAAACACCATATATTTT.